These 22 T cell receptor beta chains came from one sample sequenced in a study of T cell responses to AZD1222 COVID-19 vaccine. This table comes from immunoSEQ multiplex PCR, and its TCRdb copy is limited to in-frame clones, with some not included. This table has some 140,000 clones, approximately 88% appearing once. The specimen comprised peripheral blood, sampled on day 0 of AZD1222 vaccination. These receptors were obtained from an adult in good health.

This clone was found a few times. The rearrangement joins TRBV2 to TRBJ1-2; no clear D gene. Deletions cut 3 bases from V and 1 base from J, with 18 bases between. The CDR3 spans 17 residues. CDR1 and CDR2 (germline): SNHLY, FYNNEI. The CDR3 reads CASSDFEGSLINYGYTF. Written as DNA, the CDR3 is TGTGCCAGCAGTGATTTCGAGGGTTCCCTGATTAACTATGGCTACACCTTC.

This clone was seen more than once but under ten times. The J gene is TRBJ1-5, the V gene TRBV4-1, with a tentative D call TRBD1 (6 bases). In germline, CDR1 is MGHRA, CDR2 YSYEKL. V dropped 0 bases and J dropped 0 bases, with 12 bases sitting between them. The CDR3 has 17 residues. DNA of the CDR3: TGCGCCAGCAGCCAAGATAGAGGACAGTTTAGCAATCAGCCCCAGCATTTT. Amino acids: CASSQDRGQFSNQPQHF.

This clone was seen only a few times. The J gene is TRBJ1-2, the V gene TRBV7-9; possibly TRBD1 for D (5 bases). The ends were cut back, 5 bases at V and 7 bases at J, with 11 bases in the middle. Looked up from germline, CDR1 is SEHNR and CDR2 is FQNEAQ (reference sequence). The CDR3 has 12 amino acids. For the CDR3, the DNA is TGTGCCAGCAGCCCAGGGAGCCCTGGCTACACCTTC. Protein sequence: CASSPGSPGYTF. Together with reference TRBV7-9 and TRBJ1-2, the CDR3 gives the full variable domain: DTGVSQNPRHKITKRGQNVTFRCDPISEHNRLYWYRQTLGQGPEFLTYFQNEAQLEKSRLLSDRFSAERPKGSFSTLEIQRTEQGDSAMYLCASSPGSPGYTFGSGTRLTVV.

V gene TRBV28 combines with J gene TRBJ2-2; 11 bases map to TRBD2. This CDR3 is 20 amino acids long. The germline V gene has CDR1 MDHEN and CDR2 SYDVKM. V lost 0 bases to trimming and J lost 0 bases; unmatched junction nucleotides: 9. The CDR3 sequence: CASSLWSASGGFANTGELFF. The CDR3 DNA reads TGTGCCAGCAGTTTATGGTCAGCTAGCGGGGGGTTCGCGAACACCGGGGAGCTGTTTTTT.

The V call is TRBV5-1, the J call TRBJ2-1, with a weak D call TRBD2 (6 bases). V lost 4 bases to trimming and J lost 8 bases, with 16 bases between them. The CDR3 has 14 residues. CDR1 and CDR2 (germline): SGHRS, YFSETQ. The CDR3 DNA is TGCGCCAGCAGCGACGACGCCTCGGGGGATGAGCAGTTCTTC. This sequence encodes CASSDDASGDEQFF. The full variable domain, rest sourced from reference TRBV5-1 and TRBJ2-1, is KAGVTQTPRYLIKTRGQQVTLSCSPISGHRSVSWYQQTPGQGLQFLFEYFSETQRNKGNFPGRFSGRQFSNSRSEMNVSTLELGDSALYLCASSDDASGDEQFFGPGTRLTVL.

The chain joins TRBV27 to TRBJ1-6, with D maybe TRBD1 (5 bases). The CDR3 has 15 amino acids. Deletions cut 0 bases from V and 7 bases from J, with 10 bases between. Germline CDR1 and CDR2: MNHEY and SMNVEV (reference sequence). CDR3 DNA: TGTGCCAGCAGTTTATCAGACCGGGGGAATTCACCCCTCCACTTT. The encoded protein is CASSLSDRGNSPLHF.

The chain is built from TRBV28 and TRBJ2-3; TRBD1 agrees at 12 bases. The CDR3 consists of 15 residues. Germline V gives CDR1 MDHEN, CDR2 SYDVKM. J lost 5 bases, V lost 8 bases, and 8 bases had no gene match. This CDR3 reads CASGSGTGGLDTQYF. DNA of the CDR3: TGTGCCAGCGGCTCCGGGACAGGGGGCTTAGATACGCAGTATTTT.

This clone has just one count. V is TRBV12-3 or TRBV12-4 and J is TRBJ1-4; D remains unclear. Trimming cost V 4 bases and J 8 bases, with 11 bases left between them. The CDR3 has 13 amino acids. CDR3 loop: CASSSRVEEKLFF. The CDR3 nucleotides read TGTGCCAGCAGTTCAAGGGTAGAGGAAAAACTGTTTTTT.

The table lists this clone with a few counts. The chain recombines TRBV9 with TRBJ1-1; D remains unclear. Germline V gene sequence: CDR1 SGDLS, CDR2 YYNGEE. This CDR3 spans 15 amino acids. Trimming stripped 0 bases from V and 0 bases from J, with 9 bases between. CDR3 bases: TGTGCCAGCAGCGTAGGAAGTTTACTGAACACTGAAGCTTTCTTT. Its protein is CASSVGSLLNTEAFF.

This chain uses TRBV6-5 with TRBJ2-1; TRBD2 aligns across 7 bases. Germline CDR1 is MNHEY and CDR2 is SVGAGI. V gave up 5 bases and J gave up 8 bases; unmatched junction bases: 12. CDR3 length equals 15 residues. The CDR3 loop is CASSPSGGVRDEQFF. CDR3 DNA sequence: TGTGCCAGCAGTCCCTCTGGGGGGGTCCGGGATGAGCAGTTCTTC.

This chain uses TRBV6-5 with TRBJ2-3; the D gene is possibly TRBD2 (7 bases). V was clipped by 7 bases and J by 3 bases, with 14 bases between them. The CDR3 length is 14 residues. The germline gives CDR1 MNHEY, CDR2 SVGAGI. The CDR3 DNA reads TGTGCCAGCAAGTGGGGGGGCGTGACAGATACGCAGTATTTT. This codes for CASKWGGVTDTQYF.

Only one count was recorded for this clone. This chain links TRBV12-3 or TRBV12-4 with TRBJ1-1, with D hard to call. The CDR3 covers 12 residues. V dropped 8 bases and J dropped 0 bases, with 7 bases sitting between them. The CDR3 sequence: CASAVMNTEAFF. The CDR3 DNA reads as TGTGCCAGCGCAGTCATGAACACTGAAGCTTTCTTT.

The chain links TRBV19 to TRBJ1-5, with 8 bases identical to TRBD1. Germline loops: CDR1 LNHDA, CDR2 SQIVND (reference sequence). J was trimmed by 0 bases and V by 5 bases; bases with no gene match: 18. The CDR3 totals 20 residues. The CDR3 region is CASSSGLDREVNHSNQPQHF. CDR3 nucleotide sequence: TGTGCCAGTAGTTCAGGTTTGGACAGGGAGGTAAATCATAGCAATCAGCCCCAGCATTTT.

The gene calls are TRBV5-1 and TRBJ1-5; D may be TRBD1 (5 bases). The CDR3 has 15 residues. V was trimmed by 0 bases and J by 2 bases, leaving 9 bases between them. Germline-derived CDR1 and CDR2 are SGHRS and YFSETQ. Written as DNA, the CDR3 is TGCGCCAGCAGCTTGGGAGACAGTCGCAATCAGCCCCAGCATTTT. This translates into CASSLGDSRNQPQHF. Filled out from reference TRBV5-1 and TRBJ1-5, the complete variable domain reads KAGVTQTPRYLIKTRGQQVTLSCSPISGHRSVSWYQQTPGQGLQFLFEYFSETQRNKGNFPGRFSGRQFSNSRSEMNVSTLELGDSALYLCASSLGDSRNQPQHFGDGTRLSIL.

The DNA of the CDR3 is TGTGCCAGCAGCTCAGTGGTGGACACTGAAGCTTTCTTT. It translates to CASSSVVDTEAFF. V gene TRBV11-2 combines with J gene TRBJ1-1; D call uncertain. This CDR3 contains 13 residues. The germline V gene encodes CDR1 SGHAT and CDR2 FQNNGV. Trimming left V 4 bases short and J 3 bases short, with 9 bases between.

This clone was counted once. The chain links TRBV5-4 to TRBJ1-2, with 7 bases that match TRBD1. Germline values: CDR1 SGHNT, CDR2 YYREEE (reference sequence). Germline trimming cut 4 bases from V and 2 bases from J; bases unmatched to any gene: 2. The CDR3 totals 13 residues. CDR3 sequence reads: CASSQTGNYGYTF. CDR3 nucleotides: TGTGCCAGCAGCCAGACAGGGAACTATGGCTACACCTTC.

V is TRBV9 and J is TRBJ1-1, with 8 nucleotides matching TRBD1. CDR1 SGDLS and CDR2 YYNGEE come from the germline V gene. The V segment lost 2 bases and the J segment 1 base; nucleotides outside the gene matches: 13. The CDR3 consists of 18 residues. The CDR3 spells CASSVTSGGSVGNTEAFF. In nucleotides, the CDR3 is TGTGCCAGCAGCGTGACCTCAGGGGGCTCGGTGGGGAACACTGAAGCTTTCTTT.

The chain combines TRBV5-8 with TRBJ1-5; tentative D call: TRBD1 (6 bases). The V gene's germline CDR1 is SGHTS and CDR2 YDEGEE. The V and J ends lost 5 bases and 2 bases respectively, with 11 bases between them. The CDR3 length is 14 residues. The CDR3 protein is CASSFDRRNQPQHF. The CDR3 DNA sequence: TGTGCCAGCAGTTTTGACAGGCGCAATCAGCCCCAGCATTTT.

The chain recombines TRBV24-1 with TRBJ2-5; D is unresolved. The CDR3 is 14 residues long. Germline V gene sequence: CDR1 KGHDR, CDR2 SFDVKD. V was shortened by 3 bases and J by 7 bases, with 14 bases between the two germline ends. CDR3 in DNA: TGTGCCACCAGTGATCCCTACGGTAAAGGGACCCAGTACTTC. Its translation is CATSDPYGKGTQYF.

There are a few counts of this clone. The V gene is TRBV6-5, the J gene TRBJ1-1; D not resolved. With 0 bases removed from V and 8 bases from J, the gap between germline ends came to 10 bases. Germline CDR1 and CDR2: MNHEY and SVGAGI. The CDR3 is made up of 13 amino acids. The CDR3 nucleotides read TGTGCCAGCAGTTACTCGGGTACACCGGAAGCTTTCTTT. This sequence encodes CASSYSGTPEAFF.

The sample holds a few counts of this clone. V usage is TRBV6-5 and J usage is TRBJ2-7, with D possibly being TRBD1 or TRBD2 (5 bases each). V dropped 6 bases and J dropped 0 bases, with 12 bases sitting between them. This CDR3 comprises 14 residues. Germline CDR1 and CDR2: MNHEY and SVGAGI. The CDR3 protein is CASSWGSSSYEQYF. The CDR3 region has the DNA TGTGCCAGCAGCTGGGGGTCTAGCTCCTACGAGCAGTACTTC.

This clone was seen a few times. V is TRBV4-1 and J is TRBJ1-3, with 11 positions matching TRBD1. The V and J ends lost 6 bases and 4 bases, in that order; junction bases with no gene match: 2. Germline V gene data show CDR1 as MGHRA and CDR2 as YSYEKL. This CDR3 is 14 amino acids long. CDR3 region: CASRGTGGGNTIYF. CDR3 nucleotide sequence: TGCGCCAGCAGGGGGACAGGGGGAGGAAACACCATATATTTT.